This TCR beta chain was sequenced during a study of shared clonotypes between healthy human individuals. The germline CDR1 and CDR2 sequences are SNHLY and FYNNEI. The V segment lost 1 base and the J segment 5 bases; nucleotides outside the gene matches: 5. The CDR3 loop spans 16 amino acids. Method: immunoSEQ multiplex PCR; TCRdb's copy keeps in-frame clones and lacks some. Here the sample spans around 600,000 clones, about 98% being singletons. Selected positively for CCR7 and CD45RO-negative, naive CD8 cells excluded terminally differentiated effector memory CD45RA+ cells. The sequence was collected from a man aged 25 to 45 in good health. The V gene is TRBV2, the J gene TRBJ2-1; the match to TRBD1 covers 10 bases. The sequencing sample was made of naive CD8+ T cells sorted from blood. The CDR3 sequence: CASSEGPGQGNNEQFF. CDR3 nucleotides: TGTGCCAGCAGTGAAGGGCCGGGACAGGGGAACAATGAGCAGTTCTTC.